This T cell receptor beta chain was captured in a study of vaccination effects on CD4 cells after COVID-19. A note on this clone: The antigen is unknown.

CDR1 LGHNA and CDR2 YNFKEQ come from the germline V gene. The trim removed 2 bases at V and 6 bases at J, leaving 9 bases unmatched. This CDR3 is built from 16 residues. Overall study findings and caveats: From healthy vaccinees, only 1 of 255 vaccine-induced clones also reacted to common cold coronaviruses.

Sequencing used immunoSEQ multiplex PCR; TCRdb keeps in-frame clones, though not all of them. The sample yields fewer than 30,000 clones, around 71% seen once. Using viral peptide pools, the ViraFEST assay grew out antigen-specific CD4+ T cells prior to sequencing. At the end of 9 to 11 days of culture, CD4+ T cells were isolated. Vaccinated recipients, who were negative for nucleocapsid antibodies, had no history of SARS-CoV-2 infection. The genes are TRBV4-2 and TRBJ2-2; 7 bases are shared with TRBD2. This clonotype was sampled from a human donor who received a COVID-19 vaccine. The source material was CD4+ T cells from PBMCs cultured with HCoV-OC43 spike peptides, sampled before COVID-19 vaccination. Subset: HCoV-OC43 spike overlapping peptide pool stimulation. The CDR3 here is CASSQRSGNAPGELFF. For the CDR3, the DNA is TGTGCCAGCAGCCAACGAAGCGGGAATGCCCCCGGGGAGCTGTTTTTT.